This T cell receptor beta chain was documented in a study of low-dose radiotherapy and immunotherapy resistance in tumors (dated by TCRdb to about 2022). As for the study more broadly: Cohort 1 received 0.5 Gy per fraction every 2 weeks, with a prescribed total PTV dose of 6.5 Gy. For Cohort 2, the dose was 1 Gy per fraction given every two weeks, adding up to 13 Gy in total across 26 weeks. Nivolumab was administered intravenously as a 240 mg flat dose every two weeks, and ipilimumab was administered intravenously at 1 mg/kg every six weeks. Cyclophosphamide 200 mg/m2 was administered intravenously every two weeks, one day before each radiation and immunotherapy administration. Starting on cycle 1 day 1, patients took 300 mg of aspirin by mouth once a day for four cycles. The trial did not randomize participants into treatment groups. Eight patients were included in the translational analysis: three from the first dose cohort and the first five from the second dose cohort.

Superscript III and a set of TRAV- and TRBV-specific primers were used to synthesize first-strand cDNA, so that both TCRalpha and TCRbeta chains were covered. TCRs were amplified for around 20 PCR cycles with Phusion, using a constant-region primer paired with the adapter attached to the V primers. The isolated mRNA was amplified using the MessageAmp II aRNA Amplification Kit, with in vitro transcription performed for roughly 15 hours at 37 degrees C. The Dynabeads mRNA DIRECT Purification Kit was used to isolate the mRNA for TCR sequencing. Indexed Illumina adapters were added in a second roughly 25-cycle Phusion PCR, and the resulting products were purified with AMPure XP beads. Per the authors' processing: Using custom Perl scripts, TCR sequences encoding the same protein were pooled, out-of-frame sequences were removed, and the abundance of each clonotype was computed. The analysis excluded TCR sequences that were supported by just one read. Among the metrics used to describe the repertoires were Shannon entropy, Gini index, clonality, richness, and the frequency of TCRs shared between repertoires. Through fastp at Q25 and MiXCR, TCRdb rebuilt clones from the public reads, retaining in-frame beta chains. Each CDR3 protein appears once, grouped with its most common genes and DNA. The V and J calls were not made by the authors but by TCRdb's processing. The sample records around 10,000 distinct CDR3 sequences, roughly two thirds of which are singletons. The ten top clones hold about an eighth of the sample.

The CDR3 covers 17 residues, taking in both the cysteine and the phenylalanine. The only DNA kept is the CDR3, 51 bases in frame from the first base. V trim: 3 bases; J trim: 3 bases; unmatched bases: 3. The germline V gene (reference sequence) gives CDR1 as PRHDT and CDR2 as FYEKMQ. This clonotype was recorded once. The clone's antigen remains unknown. No much larger clone is present one base from it, and per-base qualities are unavailable. Single-read evidence is weak. Donors were enrolled in RACIN, a single-arm phase I dose-escalation trial in which nivolumab, ipilimumab, aspirin, low-dose cyclophosphamide and low-dose radiotherapy were combined. Patients were eligible if they had advanced solid tumors that were TIL-negative.

This clonotype originated in a human donor with advanced metastatic prostate, ovarian, gallbladder or colorectal cancer (not recorded which). This table probably holds off-target reads from a library built for another chain. The chain employs TRBV13 and TRBJ2-4; 15 bases in the junction line up with TRBD2. CDR3 loop: CASSFRTSGRVKNIQYF. At the DNA level, the sequence is TGTGCCAGCAGCTTCCGGACTAGCGGGAGGGTCAAAAACATTCAGTACTTC.